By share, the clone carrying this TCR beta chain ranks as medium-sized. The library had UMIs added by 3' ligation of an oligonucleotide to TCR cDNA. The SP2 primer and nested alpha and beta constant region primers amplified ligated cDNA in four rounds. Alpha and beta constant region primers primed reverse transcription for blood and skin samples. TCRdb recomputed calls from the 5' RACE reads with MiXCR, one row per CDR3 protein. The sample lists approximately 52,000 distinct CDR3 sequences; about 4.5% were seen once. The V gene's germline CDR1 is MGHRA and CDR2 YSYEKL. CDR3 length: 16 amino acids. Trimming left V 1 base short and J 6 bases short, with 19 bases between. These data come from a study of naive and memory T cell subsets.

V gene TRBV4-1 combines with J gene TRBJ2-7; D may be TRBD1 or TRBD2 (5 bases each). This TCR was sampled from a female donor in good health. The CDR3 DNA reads TGCGCCAGCAGCCAAGGGCCGGGACGAGTTTTTGGCGAGCAGTACTTC. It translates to CASSQGPGRVFGEQYF.